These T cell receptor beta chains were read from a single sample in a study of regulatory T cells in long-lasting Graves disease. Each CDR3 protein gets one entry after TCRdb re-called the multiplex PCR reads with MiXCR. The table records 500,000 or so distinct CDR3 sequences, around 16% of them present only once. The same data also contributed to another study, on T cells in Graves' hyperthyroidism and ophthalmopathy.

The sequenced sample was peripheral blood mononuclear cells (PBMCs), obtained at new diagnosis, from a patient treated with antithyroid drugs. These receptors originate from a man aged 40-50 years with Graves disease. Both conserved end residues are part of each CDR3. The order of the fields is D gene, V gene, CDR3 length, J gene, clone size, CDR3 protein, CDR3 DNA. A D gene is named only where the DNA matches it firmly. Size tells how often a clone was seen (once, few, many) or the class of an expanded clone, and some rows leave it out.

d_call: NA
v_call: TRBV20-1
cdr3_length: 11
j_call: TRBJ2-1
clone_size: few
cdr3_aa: CSARESVEQFF
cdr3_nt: TGCAGTGCTAGAGAAAGCGTCGAGCAGTTCTTC

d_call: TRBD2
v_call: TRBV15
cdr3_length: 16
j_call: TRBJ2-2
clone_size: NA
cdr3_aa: CATSPRLARDTGELFF
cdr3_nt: TGTGCCACCAGCCCGCGACTAGCGAGGGATACCGGGGAGCTGTTTTTT

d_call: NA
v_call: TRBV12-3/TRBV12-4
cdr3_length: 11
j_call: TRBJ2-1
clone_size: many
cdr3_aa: CASSPQTRQFF
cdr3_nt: TGTGCCAGCAGTCCTCAGACTAGACAGTTCTTC

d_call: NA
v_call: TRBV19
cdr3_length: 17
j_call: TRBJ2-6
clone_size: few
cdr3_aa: CASSPYSGGSGANVLTF
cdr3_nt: TGTGCCAGTAGTCCCTACTCCGGGGGCTCTGGGGCCAACGTCCTGACTTTC

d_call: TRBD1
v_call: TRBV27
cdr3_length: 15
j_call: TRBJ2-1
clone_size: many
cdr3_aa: CASSGRDRLYNEQFF
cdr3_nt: TGTGCCAGCAGTGGCCGGGACAGGCTATACAATGAGCAGTTCTTC

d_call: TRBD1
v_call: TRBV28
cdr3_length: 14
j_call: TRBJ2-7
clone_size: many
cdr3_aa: CASGGQGVSYEQYF
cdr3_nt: TGTGCCAGCGGAGGACAGGGGGTGTCCTACGAGCAGTACTTC

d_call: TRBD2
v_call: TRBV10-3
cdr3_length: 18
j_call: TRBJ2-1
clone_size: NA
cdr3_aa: CAISDVAGGLSSYNEQFF
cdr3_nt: TGTGCCATCAGTGATGTAGCGGGAGGGTTGAGCTCCTACAATGAGCAGTTCTTC

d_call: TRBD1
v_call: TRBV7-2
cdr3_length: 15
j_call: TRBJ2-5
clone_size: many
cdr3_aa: CASSLQVGQGETQYF
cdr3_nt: TGTGCCAGCAGCTTACAAGTGGGACAGGGGGAGACCCAGTACTTC

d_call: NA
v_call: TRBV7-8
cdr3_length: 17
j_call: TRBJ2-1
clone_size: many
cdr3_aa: CASSLRSGAGAHNEQFF
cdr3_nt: TGTGCCAGCAGCTTACGATCGGGGGCGGGAGCACACAATGAGCAGTTCTTC

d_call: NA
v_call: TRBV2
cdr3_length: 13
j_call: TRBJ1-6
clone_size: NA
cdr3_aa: CASSEGRGLFLHF
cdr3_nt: TGTGCCAGCAGTGAAGGGCGGGGCCTTTTTCTCCACTTT

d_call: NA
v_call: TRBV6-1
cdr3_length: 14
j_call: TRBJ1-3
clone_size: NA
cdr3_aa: CASSLEGFGNTIYF
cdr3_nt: TGTGCCAGCAGCCTCGAGGGCTTTGGAAACACCATATATTTT

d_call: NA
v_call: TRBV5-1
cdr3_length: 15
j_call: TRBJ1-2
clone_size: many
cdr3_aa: CASSLHGGQGYGYTF
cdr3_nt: TGCGCCAGCAGCTTGCATGGGGGGCAGGGCTATGGCTACACCTTC

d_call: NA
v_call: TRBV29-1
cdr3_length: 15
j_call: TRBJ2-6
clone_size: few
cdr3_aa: CSVWGGGSGANVLTF
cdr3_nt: TGCAGCGTGTGGGGTGGGGGTAGTGGGGCCAACGTCCTGACTTTC

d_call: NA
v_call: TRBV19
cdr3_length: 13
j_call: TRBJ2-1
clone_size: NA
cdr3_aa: CASSTTFKETQCF
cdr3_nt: TGTGCCAGTAGTACGACTTTTAAAGAGACCCAGTGCTTC

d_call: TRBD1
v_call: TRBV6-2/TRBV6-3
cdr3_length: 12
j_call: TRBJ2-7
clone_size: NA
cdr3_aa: CATPGQGYEQYF
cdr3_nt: TGTGCCACCCCGGGACAGGGATACGAGCAGTACTTC

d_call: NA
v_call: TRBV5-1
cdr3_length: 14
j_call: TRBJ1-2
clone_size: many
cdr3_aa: CASSLASGIYGYTF
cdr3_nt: TGCGCCAGCAGCTTGGCCTCAGGGATCTATGGCTACACCTTC

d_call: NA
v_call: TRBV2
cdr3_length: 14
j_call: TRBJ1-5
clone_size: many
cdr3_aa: CASRQGVGNQPQHF
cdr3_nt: TGTGCCAGCAGGCAGGGAGTTGGCAATCAGCCCCAGCATTTT

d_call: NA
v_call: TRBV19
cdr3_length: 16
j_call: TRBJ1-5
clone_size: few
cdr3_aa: CASRRLGGRSNQPQHF
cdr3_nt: TGTGCCAGTAGGCGTTTAGGTGGTAGGAGCAATCAGCCCCAGCATTTT

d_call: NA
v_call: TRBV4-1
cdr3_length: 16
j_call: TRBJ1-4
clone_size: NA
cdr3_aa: CASSQDSRQRNEKLFF
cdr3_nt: TGCGCCAGCAGCCAAGATAGTCGGCAGAGAAATGAAAAACTGTTTTTT

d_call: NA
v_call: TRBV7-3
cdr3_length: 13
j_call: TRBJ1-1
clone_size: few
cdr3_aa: CASSFKGGTEAFF
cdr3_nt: TGTGCCAGCAGCTTCAAGGGTGGGACTGAAGCTTTCTTT

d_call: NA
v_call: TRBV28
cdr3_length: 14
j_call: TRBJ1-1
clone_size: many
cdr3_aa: CASSRRGLNTEAFF
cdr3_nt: TGTGCCAGCAGCCGCAGGGGCCTGAACACTGAAGCTTTCTTT

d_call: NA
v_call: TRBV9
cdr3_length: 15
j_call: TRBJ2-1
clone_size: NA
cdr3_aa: CASSVELSSYNEQFF
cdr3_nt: TGTGCCAGCAGCGTAGAACTTAGCTCCTACAATGAGCAGTTCTTC